This T cell receptor beta chain was obtained from a study of cytomegalovirus exposure and HLA in healthy donors. Study as a whole: The approximately 130 validation repertoires and the 666 first-cohort repertoires shared a platform, a later analysis reported.

Assay: immunoSEQ multiplex PCR; the TCRdb copy retains only in-frame clones and omits some. This sample carries about 140,000 clones, 84% of them seen once, and the ten largest clones take approximately 1.5%. This clone was detected only a few times. V lost 8 bases, J lost 4 bases, and 8 bases stayed unmatched. Germline-derived CDR1 and CDR2 are SNHLY and FYNNEI. The CDR3 spans 13 residues. The specimen sequenced was PBMCs. This receptor was identified in a woman in her 30s in good health and CMV-seronegative. The chain links TRBV2 to TRBJ2-7; 7 nucleotides agree with TRBD1. CDR3 in amino acids: CASRRDSLYEQYF. CDR3 sequence (DNA): TGTGCCAGCCGCCGGGACAGCCTTTACGAGCAGTACTTC.